This T cell receptor beta chain was identified during a study of cytomegalovirus exposure and HLA in healthy donors. Study-wide points: CMV serostatus stood as the only immune exposure information on hand.

The PCR contained 60 Vbeta and 13 Jbeta primers. Method: immunoSEQ multiplex PCR; TCRdb's copy keeps in-frame clones and lacks some. Of some 160,000 clones listed, 80% are singletons. Sampled while nominally healthy, donors likely had unrecorded immune exposures. This clone was observed a handful of times. What it recognizes is unknown. The germline V gene has CDR1 SGHRS and CDR2 YFSETQ. Trimming took off 2 bases at V and 1 base at J, with 18 bases between the two ends. This CDR3 comprises 17 residues. The sample was PBMCs. This TCR came from a male donor in good health and CMV-seropositive. The chain recombines TRBV5-1 with TRBJ1-1; maybe TRBD1 (5 bases). The CDR3 nucleotides are TGCGCCAGCAGCTTTAAAAAAACAGGCCAGAGGAACACTGAAGCTTTCTTT. Encoded protein: CASSFKKTGQRNTEAFF.